These 26 T cell receptor beta chains share one sample of origin, sequenced in a study of circulating and synovial CD4+ cells in juvenile arthritis. The repertoire was sequenced with immunoSEQ multiplex PCR; TCRdb's copy has only in-frame clones and lacks some. The sample includes approximately 35,000 clones, 90% to 95% seen only once; the top ten take 0.16%. The sequencing input was CD4+ T cells from blood. The receptors stem from a human donor with juvenile idiopathic arthritis.

This chain uses TRBV6-1 with TRBJ1-5; 7 bases are a match to TRBD1. This CDR3 is 15 amino acids long. Germline V gene sequence: CDR1 MNHNS, CDR2 SASEGT. V lost 6 bases and J lost 6; bases outside the gene matches: 11. The CDR3 reads CASRTQGGWSQPQHF. CDR3 in DNA: TGTGCCAGCAGGACTCAGGGGGGTTGGAGTCAGCCCCAGCATTTT.

This sequence joins TRBV7-2 and TRBJ2-2, with TRBD1 as a possible D gene (6 bases). This CDR3 has 15 residues. V was clipped by 1 base and J by 4 bases, with 10 bases between them. In germline, CDR1 is SGHTA, CDR2 FQGNSA. The chain's CDR3 is CASSLVVGGTGELFF. The CDR3 DNA reads as TGTGCCAGCAGCTTAGTGGTAGGGGGCACCGGGGAGCTGTTTTTT.

The chain recombines TRBV9 with TRBJ1-1; D is possibly TRBD1 (5 bases). The germline V gene encodes CDR1 SGDLS and CDR2 YYNGEE. The CDR3 has 14 residues. Trimming cost V 4 bases and J 0 bases, with 10 bases left between them. CDR3: CASSTGLLNTEAFF. For the CDR3, the DNA is TGTGCCAGCAGCACGGGACTGCTGAACACTGAAGCTTTCTTT.

The chain combines TRBV9 with TRBJ2-3; 7 nucleotides line up with TRBD2. The CDR3 length is 16 residues. Germline V gene sequence: CDR1 SGDLS, CDR2 YYNGEE. After removal of 4 bases from V and 6 bases from J, the junction contained 14 bases not matched to a gene. Here the CDR3 DNA reads TGTGCCAGCAGCACCGCCGGACTAGGAGGAATCGATACGCAGTATTTT. This translates into CASSTAGLGGIDTQYF.

The chain couples TRBV14 to TRBJ1-2; the D gene is possibly TRBD1 (5 bases). Germline loops: CDR1 SGHDN, CDR2 FVKESK. This CDR3 has 15 residues. Trimming left V 1 base short and J 5 bases short, with 14 bases between. The CDR3 here is CASSQAQGHNYGYTF. The CDR3 DNA is TGTGCCAGCAGCCAAGCGCAGGGCCATAATTATGGCTACACCTTC.

A single count supports this clone. This chain joins TRBV6-1 and TRBJ1-1; D ambiguous. The length of the CDR3 is 14 residues. V was cut by 8 bases and J by 0 bases, with 13 bases left in between. The germline V gene encodes CDR1 MNHNS and CDR2 SASEGT. As DNA, the CDR3 is TGTGCCAGCCTCCTCGGTGGGCTGAACACTGAAGCTTTCTTT. This sequence encodes CASLLGGLNTEAFF.

Here the CDR3 reads CASSLAYGGAPDTQYF. The CDR3 bases are TGCGCCAGCAGCCTCGCCTACGGGGGGGCCCCAGATACGCAGTATTTT. This chain links TRBV4-1 with TRBJ2-3; 8 bases align to TRBD2. The length of the CDR3 is 16 residues. The trim removed 4 bases at V and 4 bases at J, leaving 10 bases unmatched. Germline loops: CDR1 MGHRA, CDR2 YSYEKL.

The chain employs TRBV9 and TRBJ1-4; a possible D gene is TRBD1 (6 bases). The CDR3 runs to 14 residues. The germline CDR1 and CDR2 sequences are SGDLS and YYNGEE. Between the trimmed V and J ends, which lost 2 bases and 6 bases, there was a span of 11 bases. The DNA for the CDR3 is TGTGCCAGCAGCGTCGGGACAAAGTATGAAAAACTGTTTTTT. As protein: CASSVGTKYEKLFF.

CDR3 DNA: TGTGCCAGCAGCTTAGCAGCTGGGGCCGGCAATCAGCCCCAGCATTTT. As protein: CASSLAAGAGNQPQHF. The rearrangement links TRBV7-9 to TRBJ1-5, with a weak D call TRBD1 (5 bases). V was cut by 0 bases and J by 2 bases, with 11 bases left in between. The CDR3 covers 16 residues. Germline CDR1 reads SEHNR; CDR2 reads FQNEAQ (reference sequence).

The chain recombines TRBV7-8 with TRBJ2-7, with 12 nucleotides matching TRBD2. The germline V gene has CDR1 SGHVS and CDR2 FQNEAQ. V was clipped by 6 bases and J by 3 bases; unmatched bases: 3. This CDR3 comprises 14 residues. The CDR3 spells CASSTSGGYYEQYF. CDR3 coding DNA: TGTGCCAGCAGTACTAGCGGGGGGTACTACGAGCAGTACTTC.

This clone was detected once. The rearrangement joins TRBV7-2 to TRBJ2-5, with a tentative D call TRBD2 (5 bases). Trimming stripped 1 base from V and 4 bases from J, with 13 bases between. Germline V CDR1 and CDR2: SGHTA, FQGNSA. This CDR3 is 15 amino acids long. The CDR3 DNA sequence: TGTGCCAGCAGCTTAGGTTTTCGGGGAGCAGAGACCCAGTACTTC. Protein: CASSLGFRGAETQYF.

The chain recombines TRBV27 with TRBJ2-7, with 10 bases fitting TRBD1. Trimming at V came to 6 bases and at J to 6 bases, leaving 2 bases not matched to a gene. The CDR3 totals 12 residues. The germline V gene has CDR1 MNHEY and CDR2 SMNVEV (reference sequence). CDR3 amino acids: CASRTGGGEQYF. The CDR3 DNA reads TGTGCCAGCAGGACAGGGGGCGGCGAGCAGTACTTC.

This rearrangement joins TRBV5-4 to TRBJ1-2; 10 bases fit TRBD1. CDR1 SGHNT and CDR2 YYREEE come from the germline V gene (reference sequence). This CDR3 contains 17 residues. Unmatched junction bases numbered 11, after V lost 2 bases and J lost 4 bases. The CDR3 reads CASSFRAGTGVGYGYTF. Written as DNA, the CDR3 is TGTGCCAGCAGCTTCCGGGCCGGGACAGGGGTGGGCTATGGCTACACCTTC.

This clone has a single count. The gene calls are TRBV7-2 and TRBJ2-3; 9 positions match TRBD2. The CDR3 loop spans 15 amino acids. Germline values: CDR1 SGHTA, CDR2 FQGNSA. J lost 4 bases, V lost 6 bases, and 8 bases had no gene match. The CDR3 loop reads CASSYLAGTSDTQYF. DNA for the CDR3: TGTGCCAGCAGTTATCTAGCGGGGACTTCAGATACGCAGTATTTT.

This clone appeared once. Other DNA sequences in the same sample also yield this CDR3. V and J are TRBV7-8 and TRBJ1-6; D is possibly TRBD1 (6 bases). This CDR3 is built from 15 residues. Germline V gene sequence: CDR1 SGHVS, CDR2 FQNEAQ. Trimming cost V 6 bases and J 7 bases, with 16 bases left between them. The CDR3 is CASRGGADINSPLHF. Written as DNA, the CDR3 is TGTGCCAGCAGGGGGGGGGCAGACATAAATTCACCCCTCCACTTT.

V and J are TRBV18 and TRBJ1-3; unclear D gene. V was pared by 1 base and J by 4 bases, with 5 bases between. Germline V gene sequence: CDR1 KGHSH, CDR2 LQKENI. The length of the CDR3 is 13 residues. The CDR3 region is CASSPRPGNTIYF. CDR3 bases: TGTGCCAGCTCACCACGTCCGGGAAACACCATATATTTT.

The chain employs TRBV5-8 and TRBJ2-1; 7 nucleotides line up with TRBD1. The CDR3 covers 17 residues. From germline, CDR1 is SGHTS and CDR2 YDEGEE. V shed 3 bases, J shed 7 bases, and the junction held 16 bases outside the gene matches. The CDR3 DNA reads TGTGCCAGCAGCTCTTTTAGGGGGCTCAGTTTCAGGAATGAGCAGTTCTTC. This codes for CASSSFRGLSFRNEQFF. Full variable domain (missing parts from reference TRBV5-8 and TRBJ2-1): EAGVTQSPTHLIKTRGQQATLRCSPISGHTSVYWYQQALGLGLQFLLWYDEGEERNRGNFPPRFSGRQFPNYSSELNVNALELEDSALYLCASSSFRGLSFRNEQFFGPGTRLTVL.

The chain is built from TRBV9 and TRBJ2-2; 8 bases line up with TRBD1. This CDR3 is built from 16 residues. Trimming cost V 4 bases and J 0 bases; bases outside gene matches: 5. The germline gives CDR1 SGDLS, CDR2 YYNGEE. Written as DNA, the CDR3 is TGTGCCAGCAGCCCCTGGACAGGGACGAACACCGGGGAGCTGTTTTTT. Translated: CASSPWTGTNTGELFF.

J is TRBJ1-2 and V is TRBV27; TRBD1 agrees at 7 bases. Germline CDR1 is MNHEY and CDR2 is SMNVEV (reference sequence). The trim removed 4 bases at V and 7 bases at J, leaving 21 bases unmatched. The CDR3 sequence is 18 residues long. CDR3 loop: CASSSDGRGLGKDLGYTF. CDR3 DNA sequence: TGTGCCAGCAGTTCCGACGGTAGGGGGCTCGGCAAGGACCTTGGCTACACCTTC.

The chain couples TRBV11-2 to TRBJ1-3, with no clear D. This CDR3 spans 14 amino acids. Trimming removed 2 bases at V and 0 bases at J, with 5 bases between. Germline CDR1 reads SGHAT; CDR2 reads FQNNGV. The CDR3 DNA is TGTGCCAGCAGCTTAATCCTCTCTGGAAACACCATATATTTT. It encodes CASSLILSGNTIYF.

This chain joins TRBV27 and TRBJ2-3; no clear D gene. V lost 1 base to trimming and J lost 5 bases, with 16 bases between them. The V gene's germline CDR1 is MNHEY and CDR2 SMNVEV (reference sequence). This CDR3 region has 16 residues. The CDR3 loop reads CASSLWSFGSEDTQYF. CDR3 bases: TGTGCCAGCAGTTTATGGAGTTTTGGCAGCGAAGATACGCAGTATTTT.

The CDR3 loop is CATSLRGQTYEQYF. CDR3 DNA: TGTGCCACCAGCTTGCGGGGACAGACCTACGAGCAGTACTTC. The J gene is TRBJ2-7, the V gene TRBV15; TRBD1 is a possible D gene (7 bases). With 5 bases removed from V and 2 bases from J, the gap between germline ends came to 13 bases. Germline CDR1 reads LNHNV; CDR2 reads YYDKDF (reference sequence). There are 14 residues in the CDR3.

The J gene is TRBJ1-1, the V gene TRBV19; maybe TRBD1 (5 bases). Germline CDR1 reads LNHDA; CDR2 reads SQIVND (reference sequence). The length of the CDR3 is 14 residues. The V end was cut by 4 bases, the J end by 1 base, with 10 bases between. The DNA of the CDR3 is TGTGCCAGTAGTAAGGGACTCACGAACACTGAAGCTTTCTTT. Protein product: CASSKGLTNTEAFF.

This clone is a singleton in its sample. V and J are TRBV30 and TRBJ1-2; 10 positions match TRBD1. Germline CDR1 and CDR2: GTSNPN and SVGIG (reference sequence). This CDR3 has 13 amino acids. Trimming cost V 5 bases and J 7 bases; bases outside gene matches: 7. As DNA, the CDR3 is TGTGCCTGGCCCGGGACAGGGGCCAGTGGCTACACCTTC. Translation: CAWPGTGASGYTF.

As to this clone: Other DNA sequences from this sample encode an identical CDR3 as well. This chain joins TRBV27 and TRBJ2-5; possibly TRBD1 for D (5 bases). Per germline, CDR1 MNHEY and CDR2 SMNVEV (reference sequence). Trimming removed 3 bases at V and 5 bases at J, with 13 bases between. The CDR3 has 14 residues. In nucleotides, the CDR3 is TGTGCCAGCAGTTTTGCAGGGTCTGGGGAGACCCAGTACTTC. Translated: CASSFAGSGETQYF.

The DNA for the CDR3 is TGCGCCAGCAGCCTCGCGGGACAGGGGCCTAATGAGCAGTTCTTC. Translation gives CASSLAGQGPNEQFF. The chain carries TRBV5-1 and TRBJ2-1; 10 bases map to TRBD1. This CDR3 spans 15 amino acids. The V gene end was trimmed by 4 bases and the J gene end by 7 bases; junction bases not matched to a gene: 8. CDR1 is SGHRS and CDR2 is YFSETQ in the germline V gene.